Following are 5 T cell receptor beta chains from one sample sequenced in a study of control samples from healthy donors and cancer patients. This table comes from immunoSEQ multiplex PCR, and its TCRdb copy is limited to in-frame clones, with some not included. The sample holds approximately 92,000 clones, about 92% seen once. The sequencing input was blood. The receptors were sampled from a woman aged 30 to 39 in good health.

The J gene is TRBJ2-5, the V gene TRBV18, with TRBD2 matching over 12 bases. Germline trimming cut 5 bases from V and 2 bases from J; bases unmatched to any gene: 3. The CDR3 is made up of 15 amino acids. Germline-derived CDR1 and CDR2 are KGHSH and LQKENI. CDR3 in DNA: TGTGCCAGCTCAAGACTAGCGGGGGATCAAGAGACCCAGTACTTC. Translation gives CASSRLAGDQETQYF.

V gene TRBV27 combines with J gene TRBJ2-7, with D possibly being TRBD1 (5 bases). V lost 2 bases and J 3 bases, leaving 11 bases between the germline ends. Germline V gene lookup returns CDR1 MNHEY and CDR2 SMNVEV (reference sequence). CDR3 length: 14 amino acids. CDR3 residues: CASSLLGPHYEQYF. In DNA form, the CDR3 reads TGTGCCAGCAGTTTACTGGGGCCCCACTACGAGCAGTACTTC.

This chain connects TRBV7-8 to TRBJ2-4; 8 bases fit TRBD2. The CDR3 totals 17 residues. V lost 0 bases and J lost 7; bases outside the gene matches: 11. Per germline, CDR1 SGHVS and CDR2 FQNEAQ. The CDR3 loop is CASSLAHSGSGSNIQYF. The CDR3 bases are TGTGCCAGCAGCTTAGCCCACAGCGGGAGTGGGTCTAACATTCAGTACTTC.

CDR3 sequence reads: CASSPRSWGSDTGELFF. The CDR3 DNA sequence: TGTGCCAGCAGTCCTCGTAGTTGGGGTTCCGACACCGGGGAGCTGTTTTTT. V usage is TRBV28 and J usage is TRBJ2-2, with D uncertain. CDR1 is MDHEN and CDR2 is SYDVKM in the germline V gene. CDR3 length: 17 amino acids. The V gene lost 5 bases and the J gene lost 3 bases, with 19 bases spanning the gap.

The chain is built from TRBV28 and TRBJ1-5; D possibly corresponds to TRBD1 (6 bases). Trimming left V 7 bases short and J 3 bases short, with 13 bases between. The germline V gene encodes CDR1 MDHEN and CDR2 SYDVKM. The CDR3 runs 14 residues. The CDR3 spells CASIHRDNNQPQHF. In DNA, the CDR3 is TGTGCCAGCATCCACCGGGACAACAATCAGCCCCAGCATTTT. Using reference TRBV28 and TRBJ1-5 for the parts outside the CDR3, the full variable domain is DVKVTQSSRYLVKRTGEKVFLECVQDMDHENMFWYRQDPGLGLRLIYFSYDVKMKEKGDIPEGYSVSREKKERFSLILESASTNQTSMYLCASIHRDNNQPQHFGDGTRLSIL.